What follows are 20 T cell receptor beta chains derived from one specimen sequenced in a study of early T cells in non-severe SARS-CoV-2 infection. TCRdb reprocessed the 5' RACE reads with MiXCR, giving one entry per CDR3 protein. This sample has about 48,000 distinct CDR3 sequences; over 5% occur once, and the top ten carry around 7%. Specimen: whole blood, collected at baseline. These receptors all stem from an adult who was a healthcare worker with PCR-confirmed SARS-CoV-2 infection or an uninfected control (not recorded which).

This sequence joins TRBV5-1 and TRBJ1-2, with TRBD1 identical over 8 bases. Germline CDR1 reads SGHRS; CDR2 reads YFSETQ. CDR3 length: 13 residues. V dropped 4 bases and J dropped 6; count of bases not matched to a gene: 5. The CDR3 DNA reads TGCGCCAGCAGCCCGACAGGGGACCATGGCTACACCTTC. Its translation is CASSPTGDHGYTF.

This chain uses TRBV7-2 with TRBJ1-2; TRBD1 agrees at 7 bases. Germline values: CDR1 SGHTA, CDR2 FQGNSA. This CDR3 is built from 17 residues. The V segment lost 1 base and the J segment 2 bases; nucleotides outside the gene matches: 10. The CDR3 is CASSLGITGARNYGYTF. The CDR3 coding sequence is TGTGCCAGCAGCTTAGGTATCACAGGGGCTAGGAACTATGGCTACACCTTC.

This sequence joins TRBV11-2 and TRBJ1-1; perhaps TRBD1 as D (5 bases). Trimming cost V 0 bases and J 1 base, with 9 bases left between them. The CDR3 totals 15 residues. Per germline, CDR1 SGHAT and CDR2 FQNNGV. The CDR3 DNA follows: TGTGCCAGCAGCTTAGACAGGGTGGGGAACACTGAAGCTTTCTTT. Its protein product is CASSLDRVGNTEAFF.

This clonotype was seen many times. The chain carries TRBV7-9 and TRBJ2-1; D gene unclear. The V and J ends lost 1 base and 7 bases respectively, with 11 bases between them. Germline V gene data show CDR1 as SEHNR and CDR2 as FQNEAQ (reference sequence). The CDR3 covers 14 residues. The CDR3 sequence: CASSLDRSGNEQFF. The DNA of the CDR3 is TGTGCCAGCAGCTTAGATCGGTCCGGGAATGAGCAGTTCTTC.

This clonotype was counted ten times or more. The CDR3 spells CSARDRRAGRTETQYF. DNA of the CDR3: TGCAGTGCTAGAGATCGGCGGGCAGGGAGGACGGAGACCCAGTACTTC. The chain uses TRBV20-1 and TRBJ2-5; D is perhaps TRBD2 (6 bases). Germline-derived CDR1 and CDR2 are DFQATT and SNEGSKA (reference sequence). CDR3 size: 16 residues. Trimming removed 0 bases from V and 5 bases from J, with 19 bases in between.

The chain uses TRBV15 and TRBJ2-1, with 7 bases lining up with TRBD2. Trimming at V came to 5 bases and at J to 6 bases, leaving 10 bases not matched to a gene. The CDR3 runs to 15 residues. Per the germline V gene, CDR1 is LNHNV and CDR2 is YYDKDF (reference sequence). The CDR3 sequence is CATSSGLDEINEQFF. As DNA, the CDR3 is TGTGCCACCAGCTCCGGACTAGACGAGATCAATGAGCAGTTCTTC. Based on the CDR3 plus reference TRBV15 and TRBJ2-1, the full variable domain is DAMVIQNPRYQVTQFGKPVTLSCSQTLNHNVMYWYQQKSSQAPKLLFHYYDKDFNNEADTPDNFQSRRPNTSFCFLDIRSPGLGDTAMYLCATSSGLDEINEQFFGPGTRLTVL.

A few counts support this clonotype. This chain joins TRBV18 and TRBJ2-7; 10 nucleotides agree with TRBD2. After removal of 3 bases from V and 6 bases from J, the junction contained 14 bases not matched to a gene. Germline CDR1 KGHSH, CDR2 LQKENI. The CDR3 has 17 residues. The chain's CDR3 is CASSPASLAGVSGEQYF. CDR3 coding DNA: TGTGCCAGCTCACCGGCGTCCCTAGCGGGAGTATCCGGCGAGCAGTACTTC.

This clonotype has a handful of counts. The rearrangement links TRBV19 to TRBJ2-5; 9 nucleotides agree with TRBD1. The J segment lost 1 base and the V segment lost 4 bases, leaving 7 bases of the junction unmatched. This CDR3 has 16 residues. The germline gives CDR1 LNHDA, CDR2 SQIVND (reference sequence). CDR3 coding DNA: TGTGCCAGTAGTAGGGGGACAGGGTCCCCCCAAGAGACCCAGTACTTC. The encoded protein is CASSRGTGSPQETQYF.

This clonotype occurred many times. The chain links TRBV7-2 to TRBJ2-4, with 9 bases aligning to TRBD1. CDR1 and CDR2 from the germline V gene are SGHTA and FQGNSA. The CDR3 totals 16 residues. The J segment lost 1 base and the V segment lost 5 bases, leaving 6 bases of the junction unmatched. CDR3 amino acids: CASSASGTGAKNIQYF. In DNA form, the CDR3 reads TGTGCCAGCAGCGCCTCCGGGACAGGGGCCAAAAACATTCAGTACTTC. The full variable domain, completed using reference TRBV7-2 and TRBJ2-4, is GAGVSQSPSNKVTEKGKDVELRCDPISGHTALYWYRQSLGQGLEFLIYFQGNSAPDKSGLPSDRFSAERTGGSVSTLTIQRTQQEDSAVYLCASSASGTGAKNIQYFGAGTRLSVL.

This clonotype was detected many times. The chain couples TRBV6-6 to TRBJ2-2; D is ambiguous. The CDR3 runs 13 residues. Germline V gene data show CDR1 as MNHNY and CDR2 as SVGAGI (reference sequence). Deletions cut 6 bases from V and 2 bases from J, with 7 bases between. CDR3 DNA sequence: TGTGCCAGCAGAGAAGTTAACACCGGGGAGCTGTTTTTT. The encoded protein is CASREVNTGELFF.

This clonotype came up many times. This chain links TRBV7-9 with TRBJ2-5; 7 bases fit TRBD2. V lost 4 bases, J lost 1 base, and 9 bases stayed unmatched. Germline assignment: CDR1 SEHNR and CDR2 FQNEAQ (reference sequence). The CDR3 covers 16 residues. The DNA for the CDR3 is TGTGCCAGCAGCTACCGGGACTACTCTGTCCAAGAGACCCAGTACTTC. Translated, it gives CASSYRDYSVQETQYF. The complete variable domain, with remaining parts taken from reference TRBV7-9 and TRBJ2-5, reads DTGVSQNPRHKITKRGQNVTFRCDPISEHNRLYWYRQTLGQGPEFLTYFQNEAQLEKSRLLSDRFSAERPKGSFSTLEIQRTEQGDSAMYLCASSYRDYSVQETQYFGPGTRLLVL.

The CDR3 DNA sequence: TGTGCCAGCAGTTCACCAGGGAATTATAATTCACCCCTCCACTTT. Its translation is CASSSPGNYNSPLHF. The V call is TRBV28, the J call TRBJ1-6; a weak D match, TRBD1 (5 bases). Between the trimmed V and J ends, which lost 4 bases and 4 bases, there was a span of 11 bases. Looked up from germline, CDR1 is MDHEN and CDR2 is SYDVKM. The CDR3 is 15 residues long.

At least ten counts were recorded for this clonotype. The gene calls are TRBV13 and TRBJ1-1; a possible D gene is TRBD1 (6 bases). The CDR3 sequence is 17 residues long. Trimming removed 3 bases at V and 0 bases at J, with 17 bases between. Germline loops: CDR1 PRHDT, CDR2 FYEKMQ (reference sequence). The CDR3 here is CASSFPGGQGMNTEAFF. CDR3 coding DNA: TGTGCCAGCAGCTTCCCCGGGGGCCAGGGTATGAACACTGAAGCTTTCTTT. The full variable domain, in which reference TRBV13 and TRBJ1-1 provide the parts outside the CDR3, is AAGVIQSPRHLIKEKRETATLKCYPIPRHDTVYWYQQGPGQDPQFLISFYEKMQSDKGSIPDRFSAQQFSDYHSELNMSSLELGDSALYFCASSFPGGQGMNTEAFFGQGTRLTVV.

This clonotype was seen a few times. The chain links TRBV27 to TRBJ1-4, with D possibly being TRBD1 (5 bases). CDR3 length equals 16 residues. V was pared by 5 bases and J by 8 bases, with 21 bases between. The germline CDR1 and CDR2 sequences are MNHEY and SMNVEV (reference sequence). CDR3 nucleotide sequence: TGTGCCAGCAGTCTGCGGACAAATCGGGGGAGAGAAAAACTGTTTTTT. It is translated as CASSLRTNRGREKLFF.

V is TRBV9 and J is TRBJ2-7, with unresolved D. This CDR3 is built from 15 residues. The germline CDR1 and CDR2 sequences are SGDLS and YYNGEE. Trimming removed 0 bases from V and 0 bases from J, with 10 bases in between. CDR3 loop: CASSVGGSRSYEQYF. The DNA for the CDR3 is TGTGCCAGCAGCGTAGGGGGAAGCCGCTCCTACGAGCAGTACTTC. The complete variable domain, with remaining parts taken from reference TRBV9 and TRBJ2-7, reads DSGVTQTPKHLITATGQRVTLRCSPRSGDLSVYWYQQSLDQGLQFLIQYYNGEERAKGNILERFSAQQFPDLHSELNLSSLELGDSALYFCASSVGGSRSYEQYFGPGTRLTVT.

The chain employs TRBV15 and TRBJ2-1, with D possibly called TRBD1 or TRBD2 (5 bases each). V was trimmed by 0 bases and J by 4 bases, leaving 10 bases between them. From germline, CDR1 is LNHNV and CDR2 YYDKDF (reference sequence). The length of the CDR3 is 15 residues. CDR3 bases: TGTGCCACCAGCAGAGATGGGGACCCATACAATGAGCAGTTCTTC. Translating it yields CATSRDGDPYNEQFF.

V usage is TRBV4-1 and J usage is TRBJ1-1; 7 nucleotides line up with TRBD1. The CDR3 has 14 residues. Germline-derived CDR1 and CDR2 are MGHRA and YSYEKL. Germline trimming cut 3 bases from V and 1 base from J; bases unmatched to any gene: 2. CDR3 residues: CASSQTGQNTEAFF. CDR3 nucleotides: TGCGCCAGCAGCCAGACAGGGCAGAACACTGAAGCTTTCTTT.

This clonotype was detected many times. The rearrangement joins TRBV6-5 to TRBJ2-7, with 14 bases matching TRBD2. The germline V gene has CDR1 MNHEY and CDR2 SVGAGI. This CDR3 is 15 amino acids long. The trim removed 4 bases at V and 5 bases at J, leaving 4 bases unmatched. CDR3 amino acids: CASSWGTSGSNEQYF. CDR3 in DNA: TGTGCCAGCAGTTGGGGGACTAGCGGGAGCAACGAGCAGTACTTC.

Judged by abundance, this clonotype is medium-sized. The chain links TRBV7-8 to TRBJ2-1, with D possibly matching TRBD2 (6 bases). Trimming cost V 4 bases and J 6 bases, with 13 bases left between them. This CDR3 is 14 amino acids long. Germline V CDR1 and CDR2: SGHVS, FQNEAQ. Here the CDR3 reads CASSYGGLGNEQFF. The DNA for the CDR3 is TGTGCCAGCAGCTACGGGGGACTGGGCAATGAGCAGTTCTTC.

This clonotype came up many times. This rearrangement joins TRBV5-6 to TRBJ2-1; TRBD2 agrees at 9 bases. V gave up 0 bases and J gave up 10 bases; unmatched junction bases: 11. Germline CDR1 SGHDT, CDR2 YYEEEE. The CDR3 length is 16 residues. CDR3 DNA: TGTGCCAGCAGCTTGGAGATGGGGACTAGCTCCCGGGAGCAGTTCTTC. Translated, it gives CASSLEMGTSSREQFF.